A selection of T cell receptor beta chains follows, all from one sample in a study of yellow fever vaccine responses in identical twins. TCRdb redid the calling of the RT-PCR reads with MiXCR, one entry per CDR3 protein. Of roughly 18,000 distinct CDR3 sequences in the sample, 55% to 65% were seen once. Source: T cells from blood (PBMCs), unsorted or a sorted subset (not recorded which), taken before or after yellow fever vaccination (not recorded which). The receptors were sampled from a young woman who received the yellow fever vaccine. CDR3s include the opening cysteine and the closing phenylalanine or tryptophan. A D gene is named only where the DNA matches it firmly. Some rows mark clone size as missing; the rest say once, few, many or name a class of expanded clone.

v_gene	j_gene	abundance	d_gene	CDR3aa	CDR3nt
TRBV7-2	TRBJ2-1	-	TRBD2	CASSLGGRADEQFF	TGTGCCAGCAGCTTGGGGGGGAGGGCTGATGAGCAGTTCTTC
TRBV5-1	TRBJ2-3	-	TRBD2	CASSRTSGGALDTQYF	TGCGCCAGCAGCCGGACTAGCGGGGGGGCCCTAGATACGCAGTATTTT
TRBV2	TRBJ1-5	-	-	CASRGQISQPQHF	TGTGCCAGCAGGGGGCAGATAAGTCAGCCCCAGCATTTT
TRBV18	TRBJ2-7	-	-	CASSPRSYEQYF	TGTGCCAGCTCACCTCGCTCCTACGAGCAGTACTTC
TRBV11-1	TRBJ2-5	-	TRBD2	CASSLYRTSGIGETQYF	TGTGCCAGCAGCTTATACCGGACTAGCGGGATAGGAGAGACCCAGTACTTC
TRBV6-1	TRBJ2-3	-	TRBD2	CASSPLGTRFGTDTQYF	TGTGCCAGCAGTCCCCTCGGGACTAGATTTGGCACAGATACGCAGTATTTT
TRBV20-1	TRBJ2-7	-	TRBD1	CSARDPGTGLEQYF	TGCAGTGCTAGAGACCCCGGGACAGGGCTCGAGCAGTACTTC
TRBV19	TRBJ1-2	-	-	CASNVGGYGYTF	TGTGCCAGTAATGTCGGGGGCTACGGCTACACCTTC
TRBV11-2	TRBJ1-1	few	-	CASSLDHGSRTEAFF	TGTGCCAGCAGCTTAGATCACGGCAGTAGAACTGAAGCTTTCTTT
TRBV29-1	TRBJ2-5	-	TRBD1	CSVGGQGETQYF	TGCAGCGTTGGGGGACAGGGAGAGACCCAGTACTTC
TRBV28	TRBJ2-2	-	TRBD2	CASKWREISGELFF	TGTGCCAGCAAGTGGCGGGAGATCTCCGGGGAGCTGTTTTTT
TRBV5-1	TRBJ1-1	few	-	CASSSGTGNTEAFF	TGCGCCAGCAGCTCTGGGACGGGGAACACTGAAGCTTTCTTT
TRBV28	TRBJ2-2	-	TRBD1	CASSHSDRDTGELFF	TGTGCCAGCAGTCATTCAGACAGGGACACCGGGGAGCTGTTTTTT
TRBV29-1	TRBJ1-1	-	-	CSTQNTEAFF	TGCAGCACACAGAACACTGAAGCTTTCTTT
TRBV15	TRBJ2-5	few	TRBD2	CATSRGGSGRARETQYF	TGTGCCACCAGCAGAGGGGGTAGCGGGAGGGCCCGAGAGACCCAGTACTTC
TRBV7-2	TRBJ2-5	-	TRBD2	CASSVAGRGRETQYF	TGTGCCAGCAGCGTAGCGGGCCGGGGCCGGGAGACCCAGTACTTC
TRBV4-2	TRBJ2-7	few	TRBD2	CASSQDFRREHYEQYF	TGTGCCAGCAGCCAAGATTTCCGGCGGGAGCACTACGAGCAGTACTTC
TRBV21-1	TRBJ1-1	-	-	CASSTVGGLRPEAFF	TGTGCCAGCAGCACAGTAGGAGGCCTTCGTCCGGAAGCTTTCTTT
TRBV5-5	TRBJ2-5	-	TRBD1	CASSLGQGASETQYF	TGTGCCAGCAGCTTGGGACAGGGGGCGTCGGAGACCCAGTACTTC
TRBV20-1	TRBJ1-1	-	-	CSALRENTEAFF	TGCAGTGCTCTCCGGGAGAACACTGAAGCTTTCTTT
TRBV18	TRBJ1-4	-	-	CASSPPVGSYEELFF	TGTGCCAGCTCACCGCCCGTCGGGAGTTATGAAGAACTGTTTTTT
TRBV28	TRBJ2-4	-	TRBD2	CASLESGNYIQYF	TGTGCCAGCCTCGAGAGCGGGAATTACATTCAGTACTTC
TRBV24-1	TRBJ2-5	few	-	CATSDLSADSETQYF	TGTGCCACCAGTGATTTATCGGCCGACTCCGAGACCCAGTACTTC
TRBV11-3	TRBJ2-1	-	TRBD1	CASSLVRGQGLYNEQFF	TGTGCCAGCAGCTTAGTCCGTGGACAGGGTCTATACAATGAGCAGTTCTTC
TRBV5-4	TRBJ2-1	-	TRBD2	CASSSLGLAYNEQFF	TGTGCCAGCAGCTCCCTTGGACTAGCGTACAATGAGCAGTTCTTC
TRBV10-3	TRBJ1-1	few	-	CAISGKGSTEAFF	TGTGCCATCAGTGGTAAGGGGAGCACTGAAGCTTTCTTT
TRBV5-1	TRBJ1-5	-	-	CASSHGGGGNQPQHF	TGCGCCAGCAGCCACGGGGGGGGCGGCAATCAGCCCCAGCATTTT
TRBV18	TRBJ1-1	few	-	CASSPMANTEAFF	TGTGCCAGCTCACCAATGGCGAACACTGAAGCTTTCTTT
TRBV6-4	TRBJ2-3	-	TRBD1	CASSDSGGSADTQYF	TGTGCCAGCAGTGACTCAGGGGGCAGCGCAGATACGCAGTATTTT
TRBV4-2	TRBJ1-5	few	-	CASSQEEGSYQPQHF	TGTGCCAGCAGCCAAGAGGAGGGTAGCTACCAGCCCCAGCATTTT
TRBV27	TRBJ1-1	-	-	CASSLYWNTEAFF	TGTGCCAGCAGTTTATACTGGAACACTGAAGCTTTCTTT
TRBV19	TRBJ2-1	-	-	CASSMARANEQFF	TGTGCCAGTAGTATGGCCCGGGCGAATGAGCAGTTCTTC
TRBV7-2	TRBJ2-3	-	-	CASSLAGTTSTDTQYF	TGTGCCAGCAGCTTAGCTGGGACAACTAGCACAGATACGCAGTATTTT
TRBV28	TRBJ1-2	-	-	CASSTSGTTNYGYTF	TGTGCCAGCAGCACTTCCGGGACAACTAACTATGGCTACACCTTC
TRBV2	TRBJ1-1	few	-	CASGRANTEAFF	TGTGCCAGCGGACGAGCGAACACTGAAGCTTTCTTT
TRBV5-8	TRBJ2-7	few	TRBD1	CASSWTGDTYEQYF	TGTGCCAGCAGCTGGACAGGTGATACCTACGAGCAGTACTTC
TRBV12-3/TRBV12-4	TRBJ1-1	-	TRBD1	CASSSETTGLGTEAFF	TGTGCCAGCAGTTCAGAGACGACAGGGCTCGGTACTGAAGCTTTCTTT
TRBV4-1	TRBJ2-4	-	TRBD2	CASSQPGLGLAGPRGQRNIQYF	TGCGCCAGCAGCCAACCGGGTCTGGGGTTAGCGGGCCCTCGAGGACAAAGAAACATTCAGTACTTC
TRBV5-1	TRBJ2-2	-	TRBD1	CASSPDRVGTGELFF	TGCGCCAGCAGCCCGGACAGGGTAGGCACCGGGGAGCTGTTTTTT
TRBV6-2/TRBV6-3	TRBJ2-3	-	TRBD2	CASTPGLARTDTQYF	TGTGCCAGCACCCCAGGACTAGCCCGCACAGATACGCAGTATTTT
TRBV7-6	TRBJ2-2	-	-	CASSLVGGGPTGELFF	TGTGCCAGCAGCTTAGTAGGTGGGGGACCTACCGGGGAGCTGTTTTTT
TRBV29-1	TRBJ1-2	-	-	CSVEGGHYGYTF	TGCAGCGTTGAAGGGGGGCACTATGGCTACACCTTC
TRBV4-2	TRBJ2-1	-	TRBD2	CASSQVGSGLQNEQFF	TGTGCCAGCAGCCAAGTGGGTAGCGGGCTGCAAAATGAGCAGTTCTTC
TRBV11-2	TRBJ2-2	-	-	CASSLWGTGELFF	TGTGCCAGCAGCTTGTGGGGTACGGGGGAGCTGTTTTTT
TRBV6-1	TRBJ2-3	once	-	CASRDAGGLDTQYF	TGTGCCAGCAGGGACGCCGGGGGGCTAGATACGCAGTATTTT